This T cell receptor (beta chain) was recorded in a study of CD8 T cells in ankylosing spondylitis. Concerning this clonotype: The antigen is not known.

The CDR3 consists of 15 residues. Germline loops: CDR1 LNHNV, CDR2 YYDKDF (reference sequence). Deletions cut 4 bases from V and 4 bases from J, with 16 bases between. Study-wide findings and caveats: There was a TCR beta motif, made of several highly homologous variants, that appeared characteristic of ankylosing spondylitis blood.

MiXCR, applied by TCRdb to the 5' RACE reads, yields one record per CDR3 protein. The data hold a few hundred thousand distinct CDR3 sequences, with about 13% observed a single time. Sequencing was performed on blood, either unsorted or a sorted T cell fraction (not recorded which). This sequence was found in a male donor with ankylosing spondylitis. The rearrangement links TRBV15 to TRBJ1-2; no clear D. The chain's CDR3 is CATSKTLTNLYGYTF. The CDR3 DNA reads as TGTGCCACCAGCAAAACCCTTACAAACCTCTATGGCTACACCTTC.